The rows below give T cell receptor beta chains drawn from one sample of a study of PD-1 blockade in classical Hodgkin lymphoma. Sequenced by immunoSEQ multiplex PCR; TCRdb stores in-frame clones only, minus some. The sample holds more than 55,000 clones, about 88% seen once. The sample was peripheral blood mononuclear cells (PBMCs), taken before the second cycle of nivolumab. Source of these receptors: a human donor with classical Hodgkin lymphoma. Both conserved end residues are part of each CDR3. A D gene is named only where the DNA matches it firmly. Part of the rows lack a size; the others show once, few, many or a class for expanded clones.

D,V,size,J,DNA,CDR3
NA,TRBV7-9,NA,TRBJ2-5,TGTGCCAGCAGCTTCGAAAGGGGCTCTAGAGGAACCCAGTACTTC,CASSFERGSRGTQYF
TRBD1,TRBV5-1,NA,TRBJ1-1,TGCGCCAGCAGCCCGGACAGGGGAGGCGGAACTGAAGCTTTCTTT,CASSPDRGGGTEAFF
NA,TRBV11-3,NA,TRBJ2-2,TGTGCCAGCAGCTCTCCTCGGGGTCCCGGGGAGCTGTTTTTT,CASSSPRGPGELFF
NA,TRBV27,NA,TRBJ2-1,TGTGCCAGCAGTATTGAGCCAATCTCCTACAATGAGCAGTTCTTC,CASSIEPISYNEQFF
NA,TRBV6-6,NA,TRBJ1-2,TGTGCCAGCAGGGACCTGGCTGGGGGGCCCTATGGCTACACCTTC,CASRDLAGGPYGYTF
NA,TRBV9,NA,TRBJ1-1,TGTGCCAGCAGCGGACAGCCGAACACTGAAGCTTTCTTT,CASSGQPNTEAFF
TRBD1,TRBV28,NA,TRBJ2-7,TGTGCCAGCAGTCCCCCCGGGACAGCTCGATACGAGCAGTACTTC,CASSPPGTARYEQYF
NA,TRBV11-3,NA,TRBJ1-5,TGTGCCAGCACCATACATAGCAATCAGCCCCAGCATTTT,CASTIHSNQPQHF
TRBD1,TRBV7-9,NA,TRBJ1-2,TGTGCCAGCAGCCTCGTACAGGGGGGGAACTATGGCTACACCTTC,CASSLVQGGNYGYTF
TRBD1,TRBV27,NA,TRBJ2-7,TGTGCCAGCAGTTCACCCACCGGGACAGGGCTCTACGAGCAGTACTTC,CASSSPTGTGLYEQYF
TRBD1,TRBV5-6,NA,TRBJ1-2,TGTGCCAGCACCCCAGGGATGGGACAGAGATCCTATGGCTACACCTTC,CASTPGMGQRSYGYTF
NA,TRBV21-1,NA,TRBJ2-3,TGTGCCAGCAGCAAAGAGACTAGCGGGGATACGCAGTATTTT,CASSKETSGDTQYF
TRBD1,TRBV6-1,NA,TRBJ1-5,TGTGCCAGCAGTGAAGAGGACAGGGTTAATCAGCCCCAGCATTTT,CASSEEDRVNQPQHF
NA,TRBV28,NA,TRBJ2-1,TGTGCCAGCAGTCCGACGGGCAGGGGCAAAAATGAGCAGTTCTTC,CASSPTGRGKNEQFF
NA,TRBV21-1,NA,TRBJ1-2,TGTGCCAGCAGGGAAGGGAAAGCTCTTGTTTATGGCTACACCTTC,CASREGKALVYGYTF
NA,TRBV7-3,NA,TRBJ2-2,TGTGCCAGCAGCTTAGTGGGCGGGGACACCGGGGAGCTGTTTTTT,CASSLVGGDTGELFF
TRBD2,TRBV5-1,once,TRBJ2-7,TGCGCCAGCAGCGCCGGGACTAGCGGGCACGAGCAGTACTTC,CASSAGTSGHEQYF
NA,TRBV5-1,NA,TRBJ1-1,TGCGCCAGCAGCTCGACAGGAGTATACACTGAAGCTTTCTTT,CASSSTGVYTEAFF
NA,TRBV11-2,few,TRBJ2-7,TGTGCCAGCAGCCCGGACAGTTCCTACGAGCAGTACTTC,CASSPDSSYEQYF
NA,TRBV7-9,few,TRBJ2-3,TGTGCCAGCAGCTCACTGGGGGTAGATACGCAGTATTTT,CASSSLGVDTQYF
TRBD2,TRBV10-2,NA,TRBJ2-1,TGCGCCAGCAGGGGACTAGCATGGGAGCAGTTCTTC,CASRGLAWEQFF
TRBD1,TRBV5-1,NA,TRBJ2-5,TGCGCCAGCAGCTTGGCGGGACAGGGCCACGAGACCCAGTACTTC,CASSLAGQGHETQYF
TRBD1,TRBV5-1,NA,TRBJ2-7,TGCGCCAGCAGCTACGAGACAGGGGGCGCGGCCGAGCAGTACTTC,CASSYETGGAAEQYF
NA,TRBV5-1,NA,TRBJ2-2,TGCGCCAGCAGCTTGGCCGGGGTACCGAACACCGGGGAGCTGTTTTTT,CASSLAGVPNTGELFF
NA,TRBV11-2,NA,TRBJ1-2,TGTGCCAGCAGCTTAGGTAGTAACAGCCCCTATGGCTACACCTTC,CASSLGSNSPYGYTF
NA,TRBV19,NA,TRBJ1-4,TGTGCCAGTAGTATAAGGTTGACGGCGGGCGTTGAAAAACTGTTTTTT,CASSIRLTAGVEKLFF
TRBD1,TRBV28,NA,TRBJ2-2,TGTGCCAGCAGTTTACCGGGACAGAATTCGAACACCGGGGAGCTGTTTTTT,CASSLPGQNSNTGELFF
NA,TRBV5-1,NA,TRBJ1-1,TGCGCCAGCAGCTTGGTCGGTAGAGGGAACACTGAAGCTTTCTTT,CASSLVGRGNTEAFF
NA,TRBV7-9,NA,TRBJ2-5,TGTGCCAGCAGCTTAGGAAGGGTCGGAGAGACCCAGTACTTC,CASSLGRVGETQYF
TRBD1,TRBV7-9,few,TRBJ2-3,TGTGCCAGCAGCTCGGGGACAGGGTGGGAAGATACGCAGTATTTT,CASSSGTGWEDTQYF
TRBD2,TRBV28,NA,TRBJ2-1,TGTGCCAGCAGTCTATCCGGGGGGAGCCTACATCATGAGCAGTTCTTC,CASSLSGGSLHHEQFF
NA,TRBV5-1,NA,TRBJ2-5,TGCGCCAGCAGCTCCGGGACAAGCCAAGAGACCCAGTACTTC,CASSSGTSQETQYF
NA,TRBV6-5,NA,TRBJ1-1,TGTGCCAGCAGGGACTCGGGGATGACTGAAGCTTTCTTT,CASRDSGMTEAFF